One and the same sample provided the 18 T cell receptor beta chains below, sequenced in a study of cytomegalovirus exposure and HLA in healthy donors. PCR involved 60 Vbeta and 13 Jbeta primers. Assay used: immunoSEQ multiplex PCR; TCRdb lists only in-frame clones, some missing. The sample consists of more than 150,000 clones, over 70% of them appearing once. The source material was PBMCs. The receptors originated from a woman between 50 and 59 years old in good health and CMV-seropositive.

CDR3: CASSQASGFYEQYF. In DNA, the CDR3 is TGTGCCAGCAGCCAAGCTAGCGGCTTCTACGAGCAGTACTTC. This chain joins TRBV14 and TRBJ2-7, with 7 bases fitting TRBD2. Trimming took 1 base from V and 3 from J; bases not matched to a gene: 3. Per the germline V gene, CDR1 is SGHDN and CDR2 is FVKESK. The CDR3 contains 14 residues.

The CDR3 DNA reads TGTGCCAGCAGCGTGGCGGAGACCTACAATGAGCAGTTCTTC. Translation gives CASSVAETYNEQFF. This chain links TRBV9 with TRBJ2-1; D not resolved. Trimming left V 2 bases short and J 2 bases short, with 8 bases between. The CDR3 has 14 amino acids. Germline assignment: CDR1 SGDLS and CDR2 YYNGEE.

V gene TRBV27 combines with J gene TRBJ1-2, with 9 positions matching TRBD1. CDR1 MNHEY and CDR2 SMNVEV come from the germline V gene (reference sequence). Losses at the gene ends were 6 bases for V and 4 bases for J; bases not matched to a gene: 12. The CDR3 is 16 amino acids. CDR3 nucleotide sequence: TGTGCCAGCAGCCGGCTGGGGGGACAGGGAGGCTATGGCTACACCTTC. Its translation: CASSRLGGQGGYGYTF.

This chain connects TRBV11-3 to TRBJ2-7; 7 bases agree with TRBD2. The CDR3 consists of 16 residues. Losses at the gene ends were 4 bases for V and 5 bases for J; bases not matched to a gene: 14. Germline assignment: CDR1 SGHNT and CDR2 YENEEA. The CDR3 nucleotides are TGTGCCAGCAGCTCCCGGGACTACCGAGGGTGGCACGAGCAGTACTTC. Translated, it gives CASSSRDYRGWHEQYF.

The V and J genes are TRBV5-1 and TRBJ2-5; 10 nucleotides align to TRBD1. Germline lookup yields CDR1 SGHRS and CDR2 YFSETQ. V was pared by 2 bases and J by 2 bases, with 3 bases of the junction left unmatched. The CDR3 has 15 residues. CDR3 region: CASSLPDRGQETQYF. The CDR3 DNA reads TGCGCCAGCAGCTTACCGGACAGGGGGCAAGAGACCCAGTACTTC.

V usage is TRBV5-4 and J usage is TRBJ1-3; perhaps TRBD1 as D (6 bases). V lost 2 bases to trimming and J lost 4 bases, with 10 bases between them. The germline V gene encodes CDR1 SGHNT and CDR2 YYREEE (reference sequence). The CDR3 has 14 amino acids. The CDR3 DNA is TGTGCCAGCAGCTTAAGGGGGGGCGGAAACACCATATATTTT. Its protein is CASSLRGGGNTIYF. The variable domain in full, completed from reference TRBV5-4 and TRBJ1-3, reads ETGVTQSPTHLIKTRGQQVTLRCSSQSGHNTVSWYQQALGQGPQFIFQYYREEENGRGNFPPRFSGLQFPNYSSELNVNALELDDSALYLCASSLRGGGNTIYFGEGSWLTVV.

The gene calls are TRBV5-1 and TRBJ1-2; 9 nucleotides agree with TRBD1. The CDR3 has 17 amino acids. Germline CDR1 and CDR2: SGHRS and YFSETQ. With V trimmed by 4 bases and J by 5 bases, 15 bases remained unmatched. CDR3 sequence reads: CASSGRLGQGLEYGYTF. The CDR3 nucleotides are TGCGCCAGCAGCGGGAGGCTGGGACAGGGTTTGGAATATGGCTACACCTTC.

The chain couples TRBV5-6 to TRBJ2-3, with 7 positions matching TRBD2. This CDR3 contains 12 residues. Unmatched junction bases numbered 4, after V lost 7 bases and J lost 5 bases. The V gene's germline CDR1 is SGHDT and CDR2 YYEEEE. DNA for the CDR3: TGTGCCAGCCGGGGGGTGGGAGATACGCAGTATTTT. This gives the protein CASRGVGDTQYF. Variable domain in full (rest from reference TRBV5-6 and TRBJ2-3): DAGVTQSPTHLIKTRGQQVTLRCSPKSGHDTVSWYQQALGQGPQFIFQYYEEEERQRGNFPDRFSGHQFPNYSSELNVNALLLGDSALYLCASRGVGDTQYFGPGTRLTVL.

This chain connects TRBV14 to TRBJ2-1; D is unclear. V lost 2 bases, J lost 2 bases, and 7 bases lay in between. The germline CDR1 and CDR2 sequences are SGHDN and FVKESK. This CDR3 comprises 14 residues. In DNA, the CDR3 is TGTGCCAGCAGCCAACTCCGTCCCTACAATGAGCAGTTCTTC. It translates to CASSQLRPYNEQFF.

The chain joins TRBV6-1 to TRBJ2-4; 8 nucleotides agree with TRBD1. The length of the CDR3 is 15 residues. Germline trimming cut 7 bases from V and 3 bases from J; bases unmatched to any gene: 8. Germline CDR1 is MNHNS and CDR2 is SASEGT. CDR3 sequence reads: CASTRTGQVKNIQYF. The CDR3 DNA reads as TGTGCCAGCACCAGGACGGGACAGGTCAAAAACATTCAGTACTTC.

The V gene is TRBV7-2, the J gene TRBJ2-7, with TRBD1 as a possible D gene (5 bases). V gave up 1 base and J gave up 1 base, with 8 bases separating them. Germline CDR1 is SGHTA and CDR2 is FQGNSA. The CDR3 length is 14 residues. The chain's CDR3 is CASSLGSGSYEQYF. DNA of the CDR3: TGTGCCAGCAGCTTAGGGTCAGGGTCCTACGAGCAGTACTTC.

This clone was seen a handful of times. Germline and junction disagree at one end, which may indicate a read error. The chain has TRBV6-5 and TRBJ2-4; TRBD1 might be the D (6 bases). The CDR3 spans 15 residues. CDR1 and CDR2 from the germline V gene are MNHEY and SVGAGI. CDR3 nucleotides: TGTGCCAGCAGAAGGACAGTCCTAGCCAAAAACAGTCAGTACTTC. This encodes CASRRTVLAKNSQYF.

The V call is TRBV7-8, the J call TRBJ2-3; no firm D call. This CDR3 is 15 amino acids long. Between the trimmed V and J ends, which lost 1 base and 3 bases, there was a span of 11 bases. The germline V gene encodes CDR1 SGHVS and CDR2 FQNEAQ. CDR3 nucleotides: TGTGCCAGCAGCTTAGACCCGGGTTGGACAGATACGCAGTATTTT. This sequence encodes CASSLDPGWTDTQYF.

The rearrangement uses TRBV30 and TRBJ2-1, with 9 bases fitting TRBD2. The germline V gene encodes CDR1 GTSNPN and CDR2 SVGIG (reference sequence). The CDR3 loop spans 15 amino acids. J was trimmed by 4 bases and V by 0 bases; bases with no gene match: 4. Written as DNA, the CDR3 is TGTGCCTGGAGTGTGACGCGGGGGGGGTACAATGAGCAGTTCTTC. Protein sequence: CAWSVTRGGYNEQFF.

This clone was detected a few times. The sample contains more than one DNA sequence encoding this CDR3. The chain uses TRBV5-6 and TRBJ1-5; 8 positions match TRBD1. V trimming: 0 bases; J trimming: 4 bases; junction bases outside the gene matches: 6. The CDR3 consists of 16 residues. The V gene's germline CDR1 is SGHDT and CDR2 YYEEEE. CDR3 coding DNA: TGTGCCAGCAGCTTGGGCGCAGGGGGCGGGAATCAGCCCCAGCATTTT. This translates into CASSLGAGGGNQPQHF.

The chain employs TRBV6-1 and TRBJ1-1; D remains unclear. Germline V lookup: CDR1 MNHNS, CDR2 SASEGT. The CDR3 sequence is 14 residues long. V lost 10 bases and J lost 1, with 16 bases in between. The CDR3 sequence: CATERVHKNTEAFF. CDR3 bases: TGTGCCACCGAACGGGTACATAAGAACACTGAAGCTTTCTTT.

As regards this clone: A read error is likely, as this CDR3 ends without the conserved phenylalanine or tryptophan. The chain couples TRBV7-3 to TRBJ2-7; the D is unclear. In germline, CDR1 is SGHTA, CDR2 FQGTGA. V gave up 0 bases and J gave up 3 bases, with 12 bases separating them. This CDR3 has 15 amino acids. The CDR3 spells CASSLTGLADYEQYL. The CDR3 nucleotides are TGTGCCAGCAGCTTAACGGGTCTCGCCGACTACGAGCAGTACCTC.

The chain uses TRBV4-3 and TRBJ2-3, with unresolved D. V was clipped by 2 bases and J by 5 bases, with 11 bases between them. Germline CDR1 is LGHNA and CDR2 is YSLEER. CDR3 length equals 14 residues. CDR3: CASSQQSSRDTQYF. The CDR3 DNA follows: TGCGCCAGCAGCCAACAGTCCTCTAGAGATACGCAGTATTTT.